A selection of T cell receptor beta chains follows, all from one sample in a study of CD8+CD57+ T cells in acquired aplastic anemia. TCRdb ran MiXCR on the reads and lists one entry per CDR3 protein. This table holds around 500,000 distinct CDR3 sequences, 25% to 40% found once. Specimen: sorted CD4+, CD8+, or CD8+CD57+ T cells (not recorded which) from PBMCs. Receptors originate from a human donor with aplastic anemia. Each CDR3 is given with its conserved first and last residue.

V: TRBV10-1; J: TRBJ2-7; CDR3: CASNRWDGRYEQYF
V: TRBV9; J: TRBJ2-2; CDR3: CASSALDRSTGELFF
V: TRBV5-1; J: TRBJ2-5; CDR3: CASSLLAGGLLETQYF
V: TRBV2; J: TRBJ1-6; CDR3: CARQVAGHNSPLHF
V: TRBV12-3/TRBV12-4; J: TRBJ2-7; CDR3: CASRRVTGEQYF
V: TRBV15; J: TRBJ2-7; CDR3: CATSRPTGTGSYGEQYF
V: TRBV20-1; J: TRBJ2-6; CDR3: CSATDRANSGANVLTF
V: TRBV11-3; J: TRBJ2-7; CDR3: CASSLERGESYEQYF
V: TRBV20-1; J: TRBJ1-2; CDR3: CSARRVPGYTF
V: TRBV3-1; J: TRBJ2-5; CDR3: CASSQVGVLETQYF
V: TRBV2; J: TRBJ2-1; CDR3: CASSPTSGRENEQFF
V: TRBV11-2; J: TRBJ1-1; CDR3: CASSPRQGSMNTEAFF
V: TRBV5-1; J: TRBJ2-5; CDR3: CASSLDRGQETQYF
V: TRBV30; J: TRBJ1-5; CDR3: CAWGTDRGYQPQHF
V: TRBV6-5; J: TRBJ2-1; CDR3: CASSYTSGDNEQFF
V: TRBV7-9; J: TRBJ1-1; CDR3: CASSPFTTEAFF
V: TRBV2; J: TRBJ2-1; CDR3: CASSEMYSHNEQFF
V: TRBV10-3; J: TRBJ2-3; CDR3: CASSEAPLQTDTQYF
V: TRBV20-1; J: TRBJ2-5; CDR3: CSARDDPGPQETQYF
V: TRBV9; J: TRBJ1-4; CDR3: CASSVGLSVEKLFF